This TCR beta chain was documented in a study of blood T cell repertoires in COVID-19. Study at large: There were acute and convalescent COVID-19 samples, and they came from the United States, Italy and Spain. Sources were T cells, B-cell-depleted T cells, or PBMCs; the material itself was cDNA or gDNA.

Profiling relied on immunoSEQ multiplex PCR, and the TCRdb table lists in-frame clones only, not all of them. There are nearly 250,000 clones in the sample; about 87% occur only once, and 0.87% lies in the top ten. The study recruited people aged roughly 18 to 100 years across under 25 US areas. Germline V lookup: CDR1 SGHRS, CDR2 YFSETQ. V lost 2 bases to trimming and J lost 0 bases; unmatched junction nucleotides: 15. The CDR3 spans 19 residues. The specimen was PBMCs or T cells enriched from blood (not recorded which). The chain joins TRBV5-1 to TRBJ2-3, with 7 bases that match TRBD1. The clonotype originates from a man aged 45 to 65 who had been exposed to COVID-19. The CDR3 loop is CASSFPRQGQTTSTDTQYF. CDR3 bases: TGCGCCAGCAGCTTCCCCCGACAGGGACAGACTACTAGCACAGATACGCAGTATTTT.